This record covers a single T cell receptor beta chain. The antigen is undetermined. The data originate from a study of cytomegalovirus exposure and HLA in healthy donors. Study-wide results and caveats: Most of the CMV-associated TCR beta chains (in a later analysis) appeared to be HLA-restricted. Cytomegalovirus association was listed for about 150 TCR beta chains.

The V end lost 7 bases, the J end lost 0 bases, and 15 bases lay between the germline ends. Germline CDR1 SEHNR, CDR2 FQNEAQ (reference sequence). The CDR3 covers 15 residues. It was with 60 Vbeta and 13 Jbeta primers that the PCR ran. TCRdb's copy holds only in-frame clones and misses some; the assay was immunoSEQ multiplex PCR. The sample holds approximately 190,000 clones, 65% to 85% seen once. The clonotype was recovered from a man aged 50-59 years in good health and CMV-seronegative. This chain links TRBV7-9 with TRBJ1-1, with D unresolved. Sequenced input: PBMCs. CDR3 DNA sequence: TGTGCCAGCACATCCTCAAGGGAGATGAACACTGAAGCTTTCTTT. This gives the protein CASTSSREMNTEAFF.